This TCR beta chain was identified during a study of blood T cell repertoires in COVID-19 (TCRdb year 2020). For the wider study: Collaborator samples came from the United States, Italy and Spain and covered acute and convalescent phases of COVID-19. The samples were drawn from the first 160 participants of the ongoing ImmuneRACE study and from more than 1,000 subjects provided by 6 global collaborators. Deeply sampled blood TCRbeta repertoires from subjects exposed to, actively infected with, or recovered from COVID-19 were included in the dataset. The sample metadata nearly always contained a de-identified subject ID, COVID-19 status, age in years and sex. The prospective study material was composed of cDNA or gDNA derived from T cells, B-cell-depleted T cells, or PBMCs. HLA class I and class II types, where available, came from metadata supplied by the sample provider rather than from assay-based typing. A freely available public database, intended as a resource for researchers studying the immune response to SARS-CoV-2, is where the repertoires were released. On the study overall, not on this receptor specifically: How much clinical and demographic metadata was included differed by source and by participant, and the metadata was provided uncurated.

TCRbeta CDR3 regions were amplified from genomic DNA using the immunoSEQ Assay, a bias-controlled multiplex PCR. The authors' pipeline ran thus. The number of nucleated cells in each sample was estimated from the amplification of reference gene primers within the assay. Sequence reads were collapsed and filtered to measure the absolute abundance of every unique TCRbeta CDR3 rearrangement. For each sample, productive Simpson clonality was calculated as the square root of Simpson's diversity index over productive rearrangements. Imported from immuneACCESS, the table was reduced by TCRdb to in-frame sequences with V and J called. These copies leave out some clones; in studies compared against another copy, an unresolved V gene accounts for under half, and the cause of the remainder is not known. V and J calls and clone size are those listed in that table; D and trimming were worked out from the DNA. The sample includes 250,000 to 350,000 clones, with about nine tenths observed a single time. The ten largest account for approximately 9% of the sample.

Enrolling through a virtual design, the prospective study's participants ranged in age from roughly 18 to 100 years and lived across some 22 United States geographic areas. To assign participants to cohorts, the prospective study relied on clinical history that participants themselves reported in a screening survey and a study questionnaire. ImmuneRACE Cohort 3 recovered participants were defined by two consecutive negative NP/OP PCR tests, healthcare professional clearance, or symptom resolution. Mobile phlebotomists in the prospective study collected whole blood, serum and a nasopharyngeal or oropharyngeal swab from every participant. Over an approximately 2-month period, participants in the prospective study had the option of providing additional blood draws and questionnaires. Before DNA extraction, prospective study blood samples were shipped either frozen or at room temperature. In the germline V gene, CDR1 corresponds to MNHEY and CDR2 to SVGEGT. Germline trimming: 2 bases from V, 9 bases from J; junction bases outside gene matches: 9. Inclusive of the bounding cysteine and phenylalanine, the CDR3 is 14 residues long. Only the CDR3 DNA is retained, 42 bases long and in frame from the first base.

On this clone itself: This receptor's antigen is unknown. Nothing much larger sits one base from this clone, and base qualities are not available.

The rearranged segments are TRBV6-2 or TRBV6-3 and TRBJ2-5, and 7 junction bases match TRBD2. The sequenced sample consisted of PBMCs or T cells enriched from blood (not recorded which). The clonotype comes from a woman younger than 35 who had recovered from COVID-19. The bases read TGTGCCAGCAGTTACCGGCGCGGGGGAGCCCCCCAGTACTTC. Translated, this is CASSYRRGGAPQYF.